This T cell receptor beta chain was recorded in a study of graft-versus-host responses after intestinal transplantation (dated by TCRdb to the early 2020s). For the study in its entirety: The transplants that recipients got were multivisceral, liver-intestinal, or isolated intestinal. All recipients received anti-thymocyte globulin induction followed by maintenance tacrolimus and steroids for 3 to 4 years. Bulk TCR-beta CDR3 sequencing was used to track graft-versus-host and host-versus-graft alloreactive T cell clones in the graft, circulation and bone marrow after intestinal transplantation. To identify alloreactive clones, pre-transplant mixed lymphocyte reaction products were sequenced and then compared with unstimulated pre-transplant donor and recipient T cells. The cohort enrolled 24 intestinal transplant recipients, one of whom was a retransplant, and a few patients without pretransplant specimens were excluded. Donor T cell macrochimerism was defined as a peak of at least 4% donor T cells among recipient peripheral blood mononuclear cells. Instead of going to the commercial service, samples from a few later patients were sequenced in-house on an Illumina MiSeq and processed with MiXCR. The paper's findings and limits, for the study overall: The relatively low number and heterogeneity of intestinal transplant patients limited the conclusions. Peak levels of circulating GvH clones were associated with declines in HvG clones early after transplant. GvH clones turned up in recipient bone marrow, with some appearing earlier in ileal mucosa or blood, a pattern consistent with an intestinal mucosal origin. In patients with donor T cell macrochimerism, the allografts had high GvH to HvG T cell clonal ratios.

As concerns this clone: No cognate antigen has been identified for it. No much larger clone exists at a distance of one base, and base qualities are not known. Other DNA variants within this sample encode the same CDR3.

The protocol used for the library was the immunoSEQ multiplex PCR assay. For most patients, genomic DNA was isolated with the Qiagen DNeasy Blood and Tissue Kit and shipped frozen to Adaptive Biotechnologies for TCR sequencing. Adaptive Biotechnologies carried out high-throughput TCR-beta CDR3 sequencing of genomic DNA for most patients. Under the source paper's analysis protocol: TCR sequencing data were retrieved from Adaptive's ImmunoSEQ software for 18 patients, whereas three other patients were processed with MiXCR and VDJtools. To correct CD4 versus CD8 sorting errors, sequences present in both subsets at a frequency ratio below 5:1 were removed. CDR3 nucleotide sequences shared by donor and recipient were removed because the origin of these sequences could not be assigned. At least 2-fold expansion over unstimulated cells and a minimum CFSE-low frequency of 0.002% (template counts) or 0.001% (read counts) were required for clones to be classified as alloreactive. Mappable clones were those detected in sequenced pre-transplant spleen, lymph node, or MLR CFSE-low populations of the donor or recipient. The cumulative frequency of alloreactive clones was calculated as a percentage of all sequences, weighted by copy number. TCRdb provides this immuneACCESS table in a form limited to in-frame rearrangements. Some clones are lacking; in checked studies, under half of them reflect an unresolved V gene, and why the rest are absent is not known. The D gene and trimming were derived from the DNA, and the V and J assignments and clone size from that table. The sample data list about 100,000 clones, and 85% to 95% of these were observed just once. 5.5% to 7% of the sample comes from the top ten.

The label giving this sample's time point can be read as: cells obtained before transplantation from donor or recipient. CD3+CD4+ and CD3+CD8+ populations were FACS-sorted from unstimulated pre-transplant donor and recipient cells taken from spleen or lymph nodes. The sequence was collected from a human donor who received an intestinal transplant. Here the sequenced sample was unstimulated CD8+ T cells sorted from spleen or lymph node cells, taken before intestinal transplant.

In nucleotides, the sequence is TGTGCCAGCAGTGAAACAGAGGAACAGTACTTC. Translated, it gives CASSETEEQYF. The rearrangement joined TRBV6-1 to TRBJ2-7; no confident D gene assignment can be made. The CDR3 has 11 amino acids, counting the end cysteine and phenylalanine. The only DNA kept is the CDR3, 33 bases in frame from the first base. CDR1 and CDR2, looked up from the germline V gene, are MNHNS and SASEGT. V loses 2 bases, J loses 10 bases, and the germline ends lie 9 bases apart.